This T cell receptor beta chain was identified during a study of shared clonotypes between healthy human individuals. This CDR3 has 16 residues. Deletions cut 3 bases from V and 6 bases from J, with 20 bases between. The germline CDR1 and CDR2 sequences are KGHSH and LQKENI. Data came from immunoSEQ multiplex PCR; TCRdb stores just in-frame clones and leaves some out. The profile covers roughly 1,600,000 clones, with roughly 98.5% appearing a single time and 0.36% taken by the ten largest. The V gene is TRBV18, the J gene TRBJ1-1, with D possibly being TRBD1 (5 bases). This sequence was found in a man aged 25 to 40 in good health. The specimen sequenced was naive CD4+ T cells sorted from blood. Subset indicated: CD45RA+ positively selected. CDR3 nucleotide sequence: TGTGCCAGCTCACCCTCGGGACCTGGCTTTTCGGCTGAAGCTTTCTTT. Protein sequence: CASSPSGPGFSAEAFF.